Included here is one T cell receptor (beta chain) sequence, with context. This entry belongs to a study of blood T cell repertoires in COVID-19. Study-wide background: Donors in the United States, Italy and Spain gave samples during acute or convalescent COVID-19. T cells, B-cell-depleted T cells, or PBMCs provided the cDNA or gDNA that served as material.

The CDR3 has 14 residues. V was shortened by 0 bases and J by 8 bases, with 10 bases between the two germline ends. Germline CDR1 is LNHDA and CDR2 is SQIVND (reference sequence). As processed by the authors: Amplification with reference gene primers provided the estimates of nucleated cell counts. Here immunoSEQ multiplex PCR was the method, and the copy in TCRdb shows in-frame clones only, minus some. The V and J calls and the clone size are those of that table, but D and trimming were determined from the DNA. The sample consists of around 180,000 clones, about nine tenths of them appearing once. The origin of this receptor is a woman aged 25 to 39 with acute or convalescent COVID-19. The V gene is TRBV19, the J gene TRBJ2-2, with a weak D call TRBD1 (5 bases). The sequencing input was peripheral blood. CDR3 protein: CASSIETEGGELFF. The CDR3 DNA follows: TGTGCCAGTAGTATAGAGACAGAAGGAGGGGAGCTGTTTTTT.